This TCR beta chain was observed in a study of blood T cell repertoires in COVID-19. In the study overall: Samples taken during acute and convalescent COVID-19 were collected in the United States, Italy and Spain. PBMCs, B-cell-depleted T cells, or T cells provided the cDNA or gDNA that made up the material.

The J segment lost 6 bases and the V segment lost 4 bases, leaving 3 bases of the junction unmatched. Germline V gene sequence: CDR1 SGHAT, CDR2 FQNNGV. The CDR3 consists of 14 residues. Per the study methods: Estimation of nucleated cell counts was performed using reference gene primer amplification. Method: immunoSEQ multiplex PCR; TCRdb's copy keeps in-frame clones and lacks some. V and J calls and clone size come straight from that table; D and trimming were deduced from the DNA. The sample has roughly 56,000 clones, around 92% seen once. The V call is TRBV11-2, the J call TRBJ2-7, with 13 positions matching TRBD2. The sample was peripheral blood. The sequence was obtained from a man aged 45-65 years with active COVID-19. The DNA for the CDR3 is TGTGCCAGCAGCTCGGGACTAGCGGGAACCGAGCAGTACTTC. Its translation is CASSSGLAGTEQYF. Using reference TRBV11-2 and TRBJ2-7 for the parts outside the CDR3, the full variable domain is EAGVAQSPRYKIIEKRQSVAFWCNPISGHATLYWYQQILGQGPKLLIQFQNNGVVDDSQLPKDRFSAERLKGVDSTLKIQPAKLEDSAVYLCASSSGLAGTEQYFGPGTRLTVT.